This T cell receptor (beta chain) was observed in a study of cytomegalovirus exposure and HLA in healthy donors. Study information: From HLA-typed donors, an early data release held around 85 million unique TCRs.

General observations from the study: An assumption of roughly uniform sequencing depth across donors underlay the presence/absence analyses. Sequencing likely produced, as an artifact, a cluster of highly shared sequence variants. As was reported, the HLA-A and HLA-B alleles of most subjects were accurately predicted from TCR beta sequences.

V dropped 4 bases and J dropped 1; count of bases not matched to a gene: 4. The CDR3 covers 15 residues. Looked up from germline, CDR1 is MNHNS and CDR2 is SASEGT. This PCR relied on a set of 60 Vbeta primers and 13 Jbeta primers. Some clones are missing from TCRdb's copy, which holds only in-frame ones; the method was immunoSEQ multiplex PCR. Among 110,000 to 150,000 clones listed, 65% to 75% were seen once. About this clone: What it recognizes is unknown.

The rearrangement uses TRBV6-1 and TRBJ2-5; 9 bases fit TRBD1. The sequenced sample consisted of PBMCs. This clonotype was obtained from a man between 60 and 75 years old in good health and CMV-seronegative. In nucleotides, the CDR3 is TGTGCCAGCAGTGGAATGACAGGGGGCCAAGAGACCCAGTACTTC. This gives the protein CASSGMTGGQETQYF.